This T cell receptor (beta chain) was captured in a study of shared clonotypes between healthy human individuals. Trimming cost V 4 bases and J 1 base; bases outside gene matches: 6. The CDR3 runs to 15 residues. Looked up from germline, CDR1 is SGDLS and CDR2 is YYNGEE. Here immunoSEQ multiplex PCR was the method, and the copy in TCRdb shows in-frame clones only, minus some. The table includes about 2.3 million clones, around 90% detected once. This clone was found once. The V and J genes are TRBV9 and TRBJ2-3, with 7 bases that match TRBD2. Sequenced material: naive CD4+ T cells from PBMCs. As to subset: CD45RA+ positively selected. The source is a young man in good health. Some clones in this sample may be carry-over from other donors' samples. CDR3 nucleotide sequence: TGTGCCAGCAGCCCTGGGACTACCCGCACAGATACGCAGTATTTT. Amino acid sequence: CASSPGTTRTDTQYF.